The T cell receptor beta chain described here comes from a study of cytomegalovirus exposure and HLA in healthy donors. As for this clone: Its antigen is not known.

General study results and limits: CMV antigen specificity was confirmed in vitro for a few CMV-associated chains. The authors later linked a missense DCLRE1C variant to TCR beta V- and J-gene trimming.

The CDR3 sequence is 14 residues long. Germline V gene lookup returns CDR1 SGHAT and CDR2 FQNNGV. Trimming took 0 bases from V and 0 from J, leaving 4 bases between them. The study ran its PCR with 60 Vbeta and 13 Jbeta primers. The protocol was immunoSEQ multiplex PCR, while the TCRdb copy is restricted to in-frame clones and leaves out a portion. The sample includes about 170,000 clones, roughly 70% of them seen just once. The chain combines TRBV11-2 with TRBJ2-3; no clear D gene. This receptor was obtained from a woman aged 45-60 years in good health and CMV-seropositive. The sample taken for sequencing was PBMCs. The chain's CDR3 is CASSLDRSTDTQYF. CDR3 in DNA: TGTGCCAGCAGCTTAGACAGGAGCACAGATACGCAGTATTTT.